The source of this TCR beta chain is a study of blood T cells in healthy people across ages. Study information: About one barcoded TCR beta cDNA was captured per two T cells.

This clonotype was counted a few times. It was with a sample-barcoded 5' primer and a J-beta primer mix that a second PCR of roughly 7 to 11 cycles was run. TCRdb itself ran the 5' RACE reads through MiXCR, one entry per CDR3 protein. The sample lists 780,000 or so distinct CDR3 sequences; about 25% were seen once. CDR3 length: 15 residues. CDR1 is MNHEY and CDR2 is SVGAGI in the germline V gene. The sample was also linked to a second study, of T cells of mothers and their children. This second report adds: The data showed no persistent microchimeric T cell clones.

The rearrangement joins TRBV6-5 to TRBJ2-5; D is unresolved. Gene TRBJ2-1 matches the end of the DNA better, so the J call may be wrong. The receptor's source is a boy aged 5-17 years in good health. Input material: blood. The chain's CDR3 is CASSLLPPVSDEQFF. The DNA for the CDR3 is TGTGCCAGCAGTCTCCTCCCCCCGGTTTCGGATGAGCAGTTCTTC.